The next 28 T cell receptor beta chains were all read from a single sample in a study of PD-L1 blockade in urothelial cancer (dated by TCRdb to about 2017). Explained via the paper, the time point label denotes: peripheral blood 6 weeks after treatment start. The library was prepared using the immunoSEQ multiplex PCR assay. The source is immuneACCESS, and TCRdb retained only in-frame sequences with V and J called. Part of the clones is not carried over; for the studies checked, unresolved V genes explain less than half of this, and the remainder is unexplained. In this sample the table shows under 85,000 clones, 75% to 95% of which occur a single time. The ten largest clones take up around 0.9% of the sample. The sample in question was PBMCs, obtained around atezolizumab (anti-PD-L1) treatment. These receptors all come from an elderly woman with urothelial cancer.

The gene calls are TRBV18 and TRBJ1-1; D is uncertain. The germline gives CDR1 KGHSH, CDR2 LQKENI. V lost 5 bases to trimming and J lost 1 base, with 11 bases between them. The CDR3 totals 14 residues. The CDR3 bases are TGTGCCAGCTCAAATACTAACGGGAACACTGAAGCTTTCTTT. This gives the protein CASSNTNGNTEAFF.

This sequence joins TRBV5-8 and TRBJ2-5, with D possibly matching TRBD1 (7 bases). The CDR3 loop spans 15 amino acids. The V end lost 4 bases, the J end lost 2 bases, and 15 bases lay between the germline ends. The germline gives CDR1 SGHTS, CDR2 YDEGEE. Written as DNA, the CDR3 is TGTGCCAGCAGCAGGCTACAGGGGAGGCAAGAGACCCAGTACTTC. Translated, it gives CASSRLQGRQETQYF.

The chain carries TRBV5-6 and TRBJ2-3; perhaps TRBD1 as D (6 bases). CDR3 length: 15 amino acids. V gave up 4 bases and J gave up 2 bases, with 14 bases separating them. The germline CDR1 and CDR2 sequences are SGHDT and YYEEEE. Here the CDR3 reads CASSPRQVITDTQYF. CDR3 in DNA: TGTGCCAGCAGCCCGAGACAGGTAATCACAGATACGCAGTATTTT.

This chain joins TRBV2 and TRBJ2-1, with a tentative D call TRBD1 (5 bases). The germline gives CDR1 SNHLY, CDR2 FYNNEI. This CDR3 region has 13 residues. V lost 7 bases, J lost 5 bases, and 12 bases lay in between. The DNA of the CDR3 is TGTGCCAGCAACTTGGCAGGGAACAATGAGCAGTTCTTC. Translation gives CASNLAGNNEQFF.

This clone was seen just once. The chain is built from TRBV7-2 and TRBJ1-5; D remains ambiguous. The CDR3 is made up of 12 amino acids. Between the trimmed V and J ends, which lost 5 bases and 3 bases, there was a span of 5 bases. Germline CDR1 reads SGHTA; CDR2 reads FQGNSA. The CDR3 DNA sequence: TGTGCCAGCAGCCCCTCCAATCAGCCCCAGCATTTT. Translation: CASSPSNQPQHF.

The chain is built from TRBV5-1 and TRBJ2-1; 8 nucleotides line up with TRBD2. CDR3 length: 15 residues. Trimming took 4 bases from V and 6 from J; bases not matched to a gene: 9. CDR1 is SGHRS, CDR2 YFSETQ, per germline. CDR3 protein: CASSPEAGAFNEQFF. The CDR3 region has the DNA TGCGCCAGCAGCCCCGAAGCGGGAGCATTCAATGAGCAGTTCTTC.

The V and J genes are TRBV30 and TRBJ2-5; TRBD2 matches at 11 bases. CDR3 size: 16 residues. Germline V gives CDR1 GTSNPN, CDR2 SVGIG (reference sequence). With 1 base clipped from V and 5 bases from J, the junction kept 9 bases outside the gene matches. This chain's CDR3 is CAWSAIAGGPLETQYF. CDR3 nucleotide sequence: TGTGCCTGGAGTGCCATAGCGGGAGGGCCATTGGAGACCCAGTACTTC.

V usage is TRBV6-1 and J usage is TRBJ2-7, with a possible D match to TRBD2 (5 bases). Germline lookup yields CDR1 MNHNS and CDR2 SASEGT. V lost 7 bases and J 3 bases, leaving 10 bases between the germline ends. This CDR3 is 12 amino acids long. In nucleotides, the CDR3 is TGTGCCAGCACTCCCAGCGGCTACGAGCAGTACTTC. Residues: CASTPSGYEQYF.

This clone has just one count. The chain carries TRBV10-1 and TRBJ1-1; 7 nucleotides align to TRBD1. CDR3 size: 16 residues. The V gene's germline CDR1 is WNHNN and CDR2 SYGVQD (reference sequence). V trimming: 6 bases; J trimming: 1 base; junction bases outside the gene matches: 11. For the CDR3, the DNA is TGCGCCAGCAGATCGAGACCGACAGGGAGGAACACTGAAGCTTTCTTT. This codes for CASRSRPTGRNTEAFF.

The chain recombines TRBV5-5 with TRBJ1-5; D might be TRBD1 (5 bases). CDR3 size: 17 residues. V was trimmed by 0 bases and J by 1 base, leaving 14 bases between them. The germline CDR1 and CDR2 sequences are SGHKS and YYEKEE (reference sequence). CDR3 region: CASSLAMQGRSNQPQHF. CDR3 coding DNA: TGTGCCAGCAGCTTGGCCATGCAGGGCCGGAGCAATCAGCCCCAGCATTTT.

The chain employs TRBV10-2 and TRBJ1-1, with 7 bases that match TRBD1. The germline V gene has CDR1 WSHSY and CDR2 SAAADI. J lost 5 bases, V lost 8 bases, and 8 bases had no gene match. The CDR3 is made up of 13 amino acids. The CDR3 nucleotides read TGCGCCAGCCTCCGGGACAGTGGGACTGAAGCTTTCTTT. Its protein is CASLRDSGTEAFF.

The genes are TRBV7-9 and TRBJ1-1; D is unclear. This CDR3 comprises 15 residues. V lost 6 bases and J 1 base, leaving 15 bases between the germline ends. Germline V gene data show CDR1 as SEHNR and CDR2 as FQNEAQ (reference sequence). The CDR3 sequence is CASSPRGQSNTEAFF. Written as DNA, the CDR3 is TGTGCCAGCAGTCCCCGTGGCCAATCGAACACTGAAGCTTTCTTT.

The gene calls are TRBV5-6 and TRBJ2-2, with 8 nucleotides matching TRBD1. Germline V gives CDR1 SGHDT, CDR2 YYEEEE. This CDR3 comprises 16 residues. The trim removed 4 bases at V and 0 bases at J, leaving 5 bases unmatched. The CDR3 DNA reads as TGTGCCAGCAGCCTTGACAGGGGCGCGAACACCGGGGAGCTGTTTTTT. Its protein is CASSLDRGANTGELFF.

The V and J genes are TRBV27 and TRBJ1-1, with D possibly TRBD1 on 5 matching bases. Per germline, CDR1 MNHEY and CDR2 SMNVEV (reference sequence). This CDR3 is 17 amino acids long. V was shortened by 0 bases and J by 0 bases, with 14 bases between the two germline ends. CDR3 nucleotide sequence: TGTGCCAGCAGTTTATCGCCCGGGGGAAGAGTGAACACTGAAGCTTTCTTT. Translation: CASSLSPGGRVNTEAFF.

This chain links TRBV10-1 with TRBJ2-2; D unclear. The CDR3 is made up of 13 amino acids. The germline gives CDR1 WNHNN, CDR2 SYGVQD (reference sequence). V was pared by 6 bases and J by 7 bases, with 12 bases between. The CDR3 coding sequence is TGCGCCAGCAGCGCCCGGCAGGTCGGGGAGCTGTTTTTT. It is translated as CASSARQVGELFF.

This chain uses TRBV7-9 with TRBJ1-5; D might be TRBD1 (5 bases). The CDR3 has 17 residues. V was pared by 1 base and J by 4 bases, with 17 bases between. The V gene's germline CDR1 is SEHNR and CDR2 FQNEAQ (reference sequence). The CDR3 nucleotides read TGTGCCAGCAGCTTAGGGGTTGGGGCAGGACCAAATCAGCCCCAGCATTTT. It is translated as CASSLGVGAGPNQPQHF.

The V gene is TRBV15, the J gene TRBJ1-1; the D is unclear. Germline V gives CDR1 LNHNV, CDR2 YYDKDF (reference sequence). The CDR3 has 15 residues. V was shortened by 0 bases and J by 1 base, with 9 bases between the two germline ends. CDR3 nucleotides: TGTGCCACCAGCAGAGATACAGACGGGAACACTGAAGCTTTCTTT. Encoded protein: CATSRDTDGNTEAFF.

J is TRBJ2-7 and V is TRBV4-2; 8 positions agree with TRBD2. Germline V gene sequence: CDR1 LGHNA, CDR2 YNFKEQ. J gave up 1 base and V 3 bases, and 11 bases lay outside the gene matches. The CDR3 runs to 17 residues. This CDR3 is CASSQLGAGDGSYEQYF. CDR3 sequence (DNA): TGTGCCAGCAGCCAGCTGGGAGCGGGAGATGGTTCCTACGAGCAGTACTTC.

CDR3 loop: CASSPTGLGDEKLFF. As DNA, the CDR3 is TGTGCCAGCAGTCCCACGGGACTTGGGGATGAAAAACTGTTTTTT. The chain couples TRBV28 to TRBJ1-4, with D maybe TRBD1 (5 bases). The CDR3 consists of 15 residues. V shed 5 bases and J shed 6 bases, with 16 bases lying between them. The germline gives CDR1 MDHEN, CDR2 SYDVKM.

The chain carries TRBV7-3 and TRBJ2-5, with D possibly matching TRBD2 (5 bases). CDR1 and CDR2 from the germline V gene are SGHTA and FQGTGA. This CDR3 has 13 amino acids. V was clipped by 5 bases and J by 8 bases, with 15 bases between them. The CDR3 coding sequence is TGTGCCAGCAGCCGCGGGCCAAGAGACACCCAGTACTTC. It yields the protein CASSRGPRDTQYF.

V and J are TRBV5-4 and TRBJ1-3; 9 bases agree with TRBD1. Germline trimming cut 0 bases from V and 0 bases from J; bases unmatched to any gene: 4. The CDR3 sequence is 17 residues long. Germline CDR1 and CDR2: SGHNT and YYREEE (reference sequence). CDR3 nucleotide sequence: TGTGCCAGCAGCTTGGAGGGACAGGGCTTCTCTGGAAACACCATATATTTT. It encodes CASSLEGQGFSGNTIYF. The full variable domain, with the rest looked up from reference TRBV5-4 and TRBJ1-3, is ETGVTQSPTHLIKTRGQQVTLRCSSQSGHNTVSWYQQALGQGPQFIFQYYREEENGRGNFPPRFSGLQFPNYSSELNVNALELDDSALYLCASSLEGQGFSGNTIYFGEGSWLTVV.

The CDR3 reads CASSLLQGAGEQYF. DNA for the CDR3: TGTGCCAGCAGTTTATTACAGGGGGCAGGCGAGCAGTACTTC. The chain has TRBV28 and TRBJ2-7, with 9 bases lining up with TRBD1. The V and J ends lost 1 base and 6 bases, in that order; junction bases with no gene match: 4. Germline-derived CDR1 and CDR2 are MDHEN and SYDVKM. This CDR3 has 14 amino acids.

The rearrangement joins TRBV27 to TRBJ1-2; D is perhaps TRBD1 (6 bases). CDR3 size: 14 residues. Per germline, CDR1 MNHEY and CDR2 SMNVEV (reference sequence). V lost 5 bases to trimming and J lost 8 bases, with 18 bases between them. The CDR3 DNA reads TGTGCCAGCAGTCAAGGGGGACAAGGGCGCGGCTACACCTTC. The encoded protein is CASSQGGQGRGYTF.

This sequence joins TRBV7-8 and TRBJ1-2; 7 positions match TRBD1. Germline assignment: CDR1 SGHVS and CDR2 FQNEAQ. This CDR3 contains 15 residues. J lost 7 bases, V lost 5 bases, and 13 bases had no gene match. CDR3 sequence (DNA): TGTGCCAGCAGCCCATTACGACAGGGCGGGGTTGGCTACACCTTC. Residues: CASSPLRQGGVGYTF.

The chain links TRBV7-9 to TRBJ2-1; no clear D gene. With 4 bases removed from V and 2 bases from J, the gap between germline ends came to 9 bases. Germline assignment: CDR1 SEHNR and CDR2 FQNEAQ (reference sequence). The CDR3 is made up of 14 amino acids. This CDR3 is CASSSFATYNEQFF. The CDR3 bases are TGTGCCAGCAGCTCCTTCGCTACCTACAATGAGCAGTTCTTC.

This clone was picked up a small number of times. The rearrangement links TRBV27 to TRBJ1-2, with TRBD1 identical over 9 bases. The germline V gene encodes CDR1 MNHEY and CDR2 SMNVEV (reference sequence). J gave up 3 bases and V 5 bases, and 7 bases lay outside the gene matches. The CDR3 loop spans 15 amino acids. Here the CDR3 DNA reads TGTGCCAGCAGTCCTCGGACAGGGGCTTACTATGGCTACACCTTC. This translates into CASSPRTGAYYGYTF.

V gene TRBV11-2 combines with J gene TRBJ2-3; D perhaps matches TRBD1 (6 bases). Per the germline V gene, CDR1 is SGHAT and CDR2 is FQNNGV. This CDR3 comprises 13 residues. Trimming took 3 bases from V and 3 from J, leaving 7 bases between them. This CDR3 reads CASSFGQTDTQYF. The CDR3 DNA sequence: TGTGCCAGCAGCTTCGGACAGACAGATACGCAGTATTTT.

V usage is TRBV28 and J usage is TRBJ1-1; D is unresolved. Per germline, CDR1 MDHEN and CDR2 SYDVKM. V lost 5 bases and J lost 8, with 9 bases in between. The CDR3 spans 11 residues. In DNA, the CDR3 is TGTGCCAGCAGTATCGGACTGGAAGCTTTCTTT. It codes for CASSIGLEAFF.